Below, one TCR beta chain is given with its context. The sample originates from a study of blood T cell repertoires in COVID-19. Study as a whole: Samples taken during acute and convalescent COVID-19 were collected in the United States, Italy and Spain. Sample material is recorded as cDNA or gDNA derived from T cells, B-cell-depleted T cells, or PBMCs.

As originally analysed: Amplification of reference gene primers provided the estimated nucleated cell counts. Profiling relied on immunoSEQ multiplex PCR, and the TCRdb table lists in-frame clones only, not all of them. The V and J calls and clone size were taken over from that table, and D and trimming were inferred from the DNA. The table shows tens of thousands of clones, with roughly 89% occurring only once. Trimming took 4 bases from V and 1 from J, leaving 15 bases between them. The CDR3 runs 17 residues. Germline CDR1 is SGHKS and CDR2 is YYEKEE (reference sequence). The chain uses TRBV5-5 and TRBJ2-6; D possibly corresponds to TRBD1 (6 bases). The sequenced material came from peripheral blood. The sequence came from a human donor in a cohort sampled during active COVID-19. The CDR3 is CASSDYRVRSGANVLTF. CDR3 nucleotide sequence: TGTGCCAGCAGCGATTACAGGGTGAGGTCTGGGGCCAACGTCCTGACTTTC. The full variable domain, completed using reference TRBV5-5 and TRBJ2-6, is DAGVTQSPTHLIKTRGQQVTLRCSPISGHKSVSWYQQVLGQGPQFIFQYYEKEERGRGNFPDRFSARQFPNYSSELNVNALLLGDSALYLCASSDYRVRSGANVLTFGAGSRLTVL.